This TCR beta chain came from a study of T cell responses to AZD1222 COVID-19 vaccine. This CDR3 has 12 amino acids. In germline, CDR1 is MNHEY, CDR2 SVGEGT. V was trimmed by 5 bases and J by 8 bases, leaving 12 bases between them. Here immunoSEQ multiplex PCR was the method, and the copy in TCRdb shows in-frame clones only, minus some. The sample has some 120,000 clones; over 75% are singletons. The sample consisted of peripheral blood, taken 28 days after the second AZD1222 dose. The TCR originated in an adult who received the AZD1222 COVID-19 vaccine. This chain links TRBV6-2 or TRBV6-3 with TRBJ1-2, with a weak D call TRBD1 (5 bases). CDR3 residues: CASSTSTDGYTF. The CDR3 nucleotides read TGTGCCAGCAGTACCTCGACAGACGGCTACACCTTC.